The rows below give T cell receptor beta chains drawn from one sample of a study of blood T cell repertoires in COVID-19. Using immunoSEQ multiplex PCR, the repertoire was profiled, and TCRdb retains in-frame clones only, with some absent. This table has about 140,000 clones, about 83% appearing once. The sequenced sample was PBMCs or T cells enriched from blood (not recorded which). The receptors were sampled from a woman between 50 and 59 years old with acute COVID-19. Each CDR3 is given with its conserved first and last residue. The D gene is left open where the match is weak. Size values are once, few and many counts, or a class for expanded clones, and some rows have none.

clone_size j_call d_call v_call cdr3_nt cdr3_aa
NA TRBJ1-3 NA TRBV30 TGTGCCTGGAGTTCCCAGGGGAGGGCCATATATTTT CAWSSQGRAIYF
few TRBJ2-1 TRBD2 TRBV5-1 TGCGCCAGCAGCTTGGGTCGCGCAGCGGGGGCGGTCTACAATGAGCAGTTCTTC CASSLGRAAGAVYNEQFF
NA TRBJ2-3 NA TRBV5-1 TGCGCCAGCAGCTCTAATAGCGGATACACAGATACGCAGTATTTT CASSSNSGYTDTQYF
NA TRBJ2-3 TRBD2 TRBV5-1 TGCGCCAGCAGCTTGGCCCCCGAGGCGGGAGGCCATTCTTTT CASSLAPEAGGHSF
NA TRBJ2-4 TRBD2 TRBV6-1 TGTGCCAGCAGTGGGGGACTAGCGGCTTTAGCCAAAAACATTCAGTACTTC CASSGGLAALAKNIQYF
NA TRBJ1-2 TRBD1 TRBV28 TGTGCCAGCAGTCAGGGGGCTCCCTATGGCTACACCTTC CASSQGAPYGYTF
NA TRBJ2-2 NA TRBV7-3 TGTGCCAGCAGAACGCGACTTGGGTGGGTCACCGGGGAGCTGTTTTTT CASRTRLGWVTGELFF
few TRBJ2-2 TRBD2 TRBV11-2 TGTGCCAGCAGCTTGCGGGAGGTCCTAGCCGGGGAGCTGTTTTTT CASSLREVLAGELFF
NA TRBJ1-5 TRBD1 TRBV19 TGTGCCAGTAGTGGCCAGGGGGGCCAGCCCCAGCATTTT CASSGQGGQPQHF
NA TRBJ1-5 TRBD1 TRBV19 TGTGCCAGTAGTATAATCGGACAGGTTAGCAATCAGCCCCAGCATTTT CASSIIGQVSNQPQHF
NA TRBJ1-2 TRBD1 TRBV5-4 TGTGCCAGCACCTCCGGGACAGGGAAAAACTATGGCTACACCTTC CASTSGTGKNYGYTF
NA TRBJ1-2 NA TRBV30 TGTGCCTGGAAGGAGGGGATAGGCTACACCTTC CAWKEGIGYTF
NA TRBJ2-3 TRBD2 TRBV5-1 TGCGCCAGCAGCTTGGTTGGGAGCGGGAGCGGTGGCACAGATACGCAGTATTTT CASSLVGSGSGGTDTQYF
NA TRBJ2-5 NA TRBV6-5 TGTGCCAGCAGTTCATGGTCCCGGGAGACCCAGTACTTC CASSSWSRETQYF
NA TRBJ2-1 NA TRBV4-1 TGCGCCAGCAGCCTGCTGCGGGGCTACAATGAGCAGTTCTTC CASSLLRGYNEQFF
few TRBJ2-7 TRBD1 TRBV6-1 TGTGCCAGCAGTGAATGGGACAGGGCCGCCTTCCAGTACTTC CASSEWDRAAFQYF
NA TRBJ2-1 NA TRBV5-8 TGTGCCAGCAGCTTCCGCCCCGGTATCTCCTACAATGAGCAGTTCTTC CASSFRPGISYNEQFF
NA TRBJ2-7 TRBD2 TRBV5-6 TGTGCCAGCAGCTTGTGGACTAGCGGGAATTACGAGCAGTACTTC CASSLWTSGNYEQYF
NA TRBJ2-1 NA TRBV27 TGTGCCAGCAGGGCGACTGGGTCGAGAAACAATGAGCAGTTCTTC CASRATGSRNNEQFF
NA TRBJ2-7 NA TRBV28 TGTGCCAGCAAGGCGCTCGGGTACGAGCAGTACTTC CASKALGYEQYF
NA TRBJ2-1 NA TRBV19 TGTGCCAGTAGTCCGCGGACTGGGTACAATGAGCAGTTCTTC CASSPRTGYNEQFF
NA TRBJ2-1 TRBD2 TRBV11-2 TGTGCCAGCAGCTCCCCGGCAGGGAGGGGATACAATGAGCAGTTCTTC CASSSPAGRGYNEQFF